This TCR beta chain is drawn from a study of T cells in Graves' hyperthyroidism and ophthalmopathy. RNA transcripts were the template for amplifying TCR beta CDR3 regions. The HTBI primer set drove a first-round RT-PCR of the TCR CDR3. TCRdb re-derived calls from the multiplex PCR reads in MiXCR, one entry per CDR3 protein. Of about 360,000 distinct CDR3 sequences in the sample, under 15% were seen once. Germline V gene data show CDR1 as SGHKS and CDR2 as YYEKEE (reference sequence). The CDR3 extends over 15 amino acids. After removal of 0 bases from V and 5 bases from J, the junction contained 2 bases not matched to a gene. Study-wide findings and caveats: Median prediction lead before ophthalmopathy onset was around 7 months with the model.

This clonotype was detected ten times or more. The target antigen is unknown. The receptor comes from a woman in her late teens or twenties with Graves' hyperthyroidism. V is TRBV5-5 and J is TRBJ2-1; TRBD2 matches at 10 bases. The specimen was blood. The CDR3 coding sequence is TGTGCCAGCAGCTTGGTACTAGCGGGGAACAATGAGCAGTTCTTC. Amino acid sequence: CASSLVLAGNNEQFF.